Sequencing of this T cell receptor (beta chain) was carried out in a study of OX40 agonist ivuxolimab in advanced cancers. Looking at the study overall: Patients receiving dose escalation had hepatocellular carcinoma, melanoma, renal cell or head and neck cancer. The dose-escalation cohort was approximately 84% male, with a mean age of 60 years, ranging roughly 20 to 90. Partial responses were achieved by three patients: one hepatocellular carcinoma, two cutaneous melanoma.

Losses at the gene ends were 6 bases for V and 3 bases for J; bases not matched to a gene: 4. Per the germline V gene, CDR1 is SGHVS and CDR2 is FNYEAQ. CDR3 length: 13 amino acids. Here immunoSEQ multiplex PCR was the method, and the copy in TCRdb shows in-frame clones only, minus some. There are 65,000 to 95,000 clones in the sample; 80% to 90% occur only once, and 0.15% to 0.2% lies in the top ten. This sequence originates from an adult with an advanced solid tumor such as melanoma, head and neck, liver or kidney cancer. V and J are TRBV7-6 and TRBJ1-1; TRBD1 matches 7 bases. Sequenced here: CD4+ or CD8+ T cells sorted from blood, sampled in a trial of the OX40 agonist ivuxolimab. This CDR3 reads CASSVRGHTEAFF. CDR3 nucleotides: TGTGCCAGCAGTGTGAGGGGGCACACTGAAGCTTTCTTT.